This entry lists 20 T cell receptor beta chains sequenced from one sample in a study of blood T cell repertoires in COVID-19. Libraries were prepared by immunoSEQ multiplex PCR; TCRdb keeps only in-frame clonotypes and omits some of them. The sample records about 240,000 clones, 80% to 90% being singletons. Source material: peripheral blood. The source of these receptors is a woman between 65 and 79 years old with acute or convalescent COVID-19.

The CDR3 region has the DNA TGTGCCAGCAGCTTGGGAGACAGGGTCACAGATACGCAGTATTTT. This codes for CASSLGDRVTDTQYF. The chain uses TRBV5-6 and TRBJ2-3; 7 bases line up with TRBD1. CDR1 is SGHDT, CDR2 YYEEEE, per germline. V shed 0 bases and J 2 bases; nucleotides not matched to a gene: 3. The CDR3 spans 15 residues.

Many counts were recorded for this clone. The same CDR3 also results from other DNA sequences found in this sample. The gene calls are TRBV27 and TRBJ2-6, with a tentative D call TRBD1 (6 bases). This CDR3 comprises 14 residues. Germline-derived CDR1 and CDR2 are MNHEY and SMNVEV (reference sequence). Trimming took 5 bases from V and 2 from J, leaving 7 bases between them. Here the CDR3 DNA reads TGTGCCAGCAGTAGGGGGACTGGGGCCAACGTCCTGACTTTC. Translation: CASSRGTGANVLTF.

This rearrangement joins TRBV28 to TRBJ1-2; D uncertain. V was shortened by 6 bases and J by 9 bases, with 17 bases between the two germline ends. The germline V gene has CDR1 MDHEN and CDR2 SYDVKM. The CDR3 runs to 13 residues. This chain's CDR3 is CASRREGSLRYTF. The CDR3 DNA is TGTGCCAGCAGACGGGAGGGTTCATTACGCTACACCTTC.

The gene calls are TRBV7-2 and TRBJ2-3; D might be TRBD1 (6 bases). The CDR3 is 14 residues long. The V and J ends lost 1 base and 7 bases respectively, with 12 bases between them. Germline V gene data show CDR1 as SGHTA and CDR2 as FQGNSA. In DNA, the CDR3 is TGTGCCAGCAGCTTAGAACTGAGGGGGTATACGCAGTATTTT. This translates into CASSLELRGYTQYF.

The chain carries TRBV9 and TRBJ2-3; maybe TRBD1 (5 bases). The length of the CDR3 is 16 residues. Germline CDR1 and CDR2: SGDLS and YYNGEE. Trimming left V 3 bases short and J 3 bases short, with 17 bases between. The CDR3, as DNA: TGTGCCAGCAGCGCCTACAGGTCCTTGGGTACAGATACGCAGTATTTT. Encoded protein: CASSAYRSLGTDTQYF.

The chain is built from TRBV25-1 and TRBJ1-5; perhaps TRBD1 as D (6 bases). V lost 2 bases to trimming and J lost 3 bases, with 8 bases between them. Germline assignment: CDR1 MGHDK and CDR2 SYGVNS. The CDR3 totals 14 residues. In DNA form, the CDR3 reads TGTGCCAGCAGTGAAACAGGGTTCAATCAGCCCCAGCATTTT. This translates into CASSETGFNQPQHF.

Written as DNA, the CDR3 is TGTGCCAGCAGCTTTACCTCCGGGACGGGAGGGGACACTGAAGCTTTCTTT. Translated: CASSFTSGTGGDTEAFF. This rearrangement joins TRBV11-3 to TRBJ1-1; maybe TRBD1 (5 bases). This CDR3 has 17 amino acids. The V gene's germline CDR1 is SGHNT and CDR2 YENEEA. Trimming removed 3 bases at V and 3 bases at J, with 20 bases between.

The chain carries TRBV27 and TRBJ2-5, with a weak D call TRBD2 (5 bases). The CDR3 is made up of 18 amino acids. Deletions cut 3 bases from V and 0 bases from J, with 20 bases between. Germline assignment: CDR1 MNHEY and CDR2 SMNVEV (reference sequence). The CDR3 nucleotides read TGTGCCAGCAGTTTCATACCCCACTCCGGGATAAACCAAGAGACCCAGTACTTC. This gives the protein CASSFIPHSGINQETQYF.

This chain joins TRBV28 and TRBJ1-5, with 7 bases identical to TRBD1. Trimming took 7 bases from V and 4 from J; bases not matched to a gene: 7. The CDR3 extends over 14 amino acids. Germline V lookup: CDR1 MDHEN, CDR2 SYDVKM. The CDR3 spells CASNPGQINQPQHF. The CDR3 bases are TGTGCCAGCAATCCGGGACAGATAAATCAGCCCCAGCATTTT.

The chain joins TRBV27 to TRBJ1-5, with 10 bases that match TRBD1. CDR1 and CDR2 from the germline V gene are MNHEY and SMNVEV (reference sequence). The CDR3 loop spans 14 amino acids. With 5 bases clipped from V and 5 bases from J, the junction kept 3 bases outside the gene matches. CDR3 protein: CASSPDRGHQPQHF. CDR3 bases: TGTGCCAGCAGTCCCGACAGGGGGCATCAGCCCCAGCATTTT.

The CDR3 nucleotides are TGTGCCAGCAGCCAGGGGGGGACTAGCCCTCTCGGGGGGACCCAGTACTTC. This codes for CASSQGGTSPLGGTQYF. V and J are TRBV7-2 and TRBJ2-5; 9 bases match TRBD2. The CDR3 totals 17 residues. Germline V CDR1 and CDR2: SGHTA, FQGNSA. The junction had 17 bases not matched to a gene; V was cut back by 5 bases and J by 7 bases.

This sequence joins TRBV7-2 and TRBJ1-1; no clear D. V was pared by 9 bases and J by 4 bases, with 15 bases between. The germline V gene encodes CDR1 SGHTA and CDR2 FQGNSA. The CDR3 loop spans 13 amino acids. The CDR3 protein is CASFGFRGTEAFF. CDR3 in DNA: TGTGCCAGTTTCGGGTTTCGGGGCACTGAAGCTTTCTTT.

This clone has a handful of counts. In DNA form, the CDR3 reads TGCGCCAGCAGCTTATCAGGGGGCGCAGGGCCCCAGCATTTT. Translated: CASSLSGGAGPQHF. This chain uses TRBV5-1 with TRBJ1-5; TRBD1 matches 8 bases. Per the germline V gene, CDR1 is SGHRS and CDR2 is YFSETQ. The CDR3 is 14 amino acids. J gave up 9 bases and V 2 bases, and 7 bases lay outside the gene matches.

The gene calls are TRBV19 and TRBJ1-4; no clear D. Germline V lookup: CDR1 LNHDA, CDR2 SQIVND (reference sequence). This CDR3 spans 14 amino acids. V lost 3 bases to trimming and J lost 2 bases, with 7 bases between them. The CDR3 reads CASSMTRTNEKLFF. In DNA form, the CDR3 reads TGTGCCAGTAGTATGACCAGGACTAATGAAAAACTGTTTTTT.

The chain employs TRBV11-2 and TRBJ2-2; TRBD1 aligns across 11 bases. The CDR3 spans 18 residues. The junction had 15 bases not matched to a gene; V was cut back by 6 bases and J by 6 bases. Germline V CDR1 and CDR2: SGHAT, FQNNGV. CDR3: CASSGQGAALAGAGELFF. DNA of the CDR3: TGTGCCAGCAGTGGACAGGGGGCAGCGTTAGCGGGGGCCGGGGAGCTGTTTTTT.

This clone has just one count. The CDR3 DNA is TGCGCCAGCAGCTTTCGGGGGGCCGGGGAGCTGTTTTTT. Encoded protein: CASSFRGAGELFF. This sequence joins TRBV4-3 and TRBJ2-2, with 7 nucleotides matching TRBD2. Germline V lookup: CDR1 LGHNA, CDR2 YSLEER. Trimming at V came to 5 bases and at J to 6 bases, leaving 3 bases not matched to a gene. This CDR3 has 13 residues.

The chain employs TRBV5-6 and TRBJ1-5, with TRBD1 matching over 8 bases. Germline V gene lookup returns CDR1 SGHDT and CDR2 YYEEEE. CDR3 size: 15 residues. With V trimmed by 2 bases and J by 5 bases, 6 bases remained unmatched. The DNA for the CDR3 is TGTGCCAGCAGCTTCTTAGCAGGGGGCGATCAGCCCCAGCATTTT. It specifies CASSFLAGGDQPQHF.

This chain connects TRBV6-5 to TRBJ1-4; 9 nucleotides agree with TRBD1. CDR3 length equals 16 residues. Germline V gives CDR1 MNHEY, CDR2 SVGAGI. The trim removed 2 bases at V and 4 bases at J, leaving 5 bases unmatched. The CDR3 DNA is TGTGCCAGCAGTTACGGAACGGGACAGGGTAATGAAAAACTGTTTTTT. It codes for CASSYGTGQGNEKLFF.

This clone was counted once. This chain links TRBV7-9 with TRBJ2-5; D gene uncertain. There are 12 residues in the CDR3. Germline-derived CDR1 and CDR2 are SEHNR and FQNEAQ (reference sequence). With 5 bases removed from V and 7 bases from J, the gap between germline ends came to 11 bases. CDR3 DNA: TGTGCCAGCAGCCCCCCTAGTGGGACCCAGTACTTC. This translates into CASSPPSGTQYF.

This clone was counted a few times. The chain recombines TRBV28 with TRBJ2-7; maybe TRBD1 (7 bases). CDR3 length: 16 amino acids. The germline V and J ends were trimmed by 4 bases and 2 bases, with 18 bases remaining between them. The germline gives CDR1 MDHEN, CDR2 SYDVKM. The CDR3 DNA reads TGTGCCAGCAGTTATAGCCGCGGGACAGTGGCCTACGAGCAGTACTTC. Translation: CASSYSRGTVAYEQYF. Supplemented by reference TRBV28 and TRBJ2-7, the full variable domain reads DVKVTQSSRYLVKRTGEKVFLECVQDMDHENMFWYRQDPGLGLRLIYFSYDVKMKEKGDIPEGYSVSREKKERFSLILESASTNQTSMYLCASSYSRGTVAYEQYFGPGTRLTVT.